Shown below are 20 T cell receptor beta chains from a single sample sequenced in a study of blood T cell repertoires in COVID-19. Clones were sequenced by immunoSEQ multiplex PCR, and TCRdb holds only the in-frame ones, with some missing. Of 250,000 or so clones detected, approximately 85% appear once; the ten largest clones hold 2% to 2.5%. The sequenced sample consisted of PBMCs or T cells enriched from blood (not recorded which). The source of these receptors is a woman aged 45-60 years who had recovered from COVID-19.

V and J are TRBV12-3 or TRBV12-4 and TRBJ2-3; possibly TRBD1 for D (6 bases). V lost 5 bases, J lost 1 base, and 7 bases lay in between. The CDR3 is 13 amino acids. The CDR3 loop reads CASSPGGTDTQYF. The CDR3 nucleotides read TGTGCCAGCAGTCCAGGGGGCACAGATACGCAGTATTTT.

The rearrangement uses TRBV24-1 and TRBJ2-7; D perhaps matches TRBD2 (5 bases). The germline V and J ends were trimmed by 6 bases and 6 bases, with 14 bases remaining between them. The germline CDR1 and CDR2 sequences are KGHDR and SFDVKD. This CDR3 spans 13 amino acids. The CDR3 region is CATSPDPAGEQYF. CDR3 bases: TGTGCCACCAGTCCCGACCCTGCGGGCGAGCAGTACTTC.

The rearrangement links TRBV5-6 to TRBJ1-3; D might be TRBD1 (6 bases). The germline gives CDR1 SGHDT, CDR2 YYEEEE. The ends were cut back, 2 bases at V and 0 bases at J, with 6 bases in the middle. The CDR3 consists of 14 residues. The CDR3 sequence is CASSLQGSGNTIYF. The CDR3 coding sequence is TGTGCCAGCAGCTTACAGGGCTCTGGAAACACCATATATTTT.

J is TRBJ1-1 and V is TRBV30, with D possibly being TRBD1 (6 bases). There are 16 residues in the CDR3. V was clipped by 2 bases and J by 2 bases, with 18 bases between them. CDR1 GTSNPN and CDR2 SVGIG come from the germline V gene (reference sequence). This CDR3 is CAWSLYLWTENTEAFF. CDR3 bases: TGTGCCTGGAGTCTATACCTTTGGACAGAAAACACTGAAGCTTTCTTT.

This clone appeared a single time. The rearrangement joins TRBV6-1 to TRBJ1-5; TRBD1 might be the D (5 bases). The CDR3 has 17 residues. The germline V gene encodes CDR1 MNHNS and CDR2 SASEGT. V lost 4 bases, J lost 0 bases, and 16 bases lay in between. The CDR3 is CASSVFGQGYSNQPQHF. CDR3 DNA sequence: TGTGCCAGCAGTGTATTCGGGCAGGGCTATAGCAATCAGCCCCAGCATTTT.

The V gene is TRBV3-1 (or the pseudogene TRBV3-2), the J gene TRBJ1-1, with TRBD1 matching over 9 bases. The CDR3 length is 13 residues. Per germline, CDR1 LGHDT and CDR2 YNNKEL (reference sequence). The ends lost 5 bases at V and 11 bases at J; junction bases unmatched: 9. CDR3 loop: CASSKTWTGDAFF. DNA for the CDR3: TGTGCCAGCAGCAAAACCTGGACAGGGGACGCTTTCTTT.

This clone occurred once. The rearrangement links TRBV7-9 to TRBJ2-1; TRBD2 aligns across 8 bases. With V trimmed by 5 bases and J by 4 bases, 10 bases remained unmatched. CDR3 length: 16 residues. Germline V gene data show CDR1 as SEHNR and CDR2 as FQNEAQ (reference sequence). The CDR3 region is CASSLSGGDEYNEQFF. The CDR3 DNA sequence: TGTGCCAGCAGCCTAAGCGGGGGAGACGAGTACAATGAGCAGTTCTTC.

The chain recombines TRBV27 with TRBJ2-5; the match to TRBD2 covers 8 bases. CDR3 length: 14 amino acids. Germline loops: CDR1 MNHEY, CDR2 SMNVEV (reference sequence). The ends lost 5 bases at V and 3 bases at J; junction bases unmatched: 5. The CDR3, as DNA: TGTGCCAGCAGTCCCCGGACTAGCAAAGAGACCCAGTACTTC. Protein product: CASSPRTSKETQYF.

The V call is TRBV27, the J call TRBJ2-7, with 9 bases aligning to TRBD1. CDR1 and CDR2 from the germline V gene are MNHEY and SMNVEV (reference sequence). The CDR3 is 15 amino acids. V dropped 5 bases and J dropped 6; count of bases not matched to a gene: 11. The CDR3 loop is CASSPGTGLLFEQYF. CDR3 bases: TGTGCCAGCAGTCCCGGGACAGGGCTCCTATTCGAGCAGTACTTC.

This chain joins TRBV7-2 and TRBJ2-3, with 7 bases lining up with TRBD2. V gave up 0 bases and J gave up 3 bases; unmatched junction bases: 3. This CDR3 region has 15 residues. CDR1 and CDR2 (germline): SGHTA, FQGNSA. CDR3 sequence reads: CASSLAWRGTDTQYF. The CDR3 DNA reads TGTGCCAGCAGCTTAGCGTGGCGGGGGACAGATACGCAGTATTTT.

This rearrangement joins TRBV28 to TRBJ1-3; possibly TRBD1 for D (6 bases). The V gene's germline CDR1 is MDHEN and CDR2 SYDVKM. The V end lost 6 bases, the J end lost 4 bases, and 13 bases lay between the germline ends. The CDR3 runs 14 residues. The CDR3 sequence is CASRRGLQGNTIYF. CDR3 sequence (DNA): TGTGCCAGCAGGAGGGGGTTGCAAGGAAACACCATATATTTT.

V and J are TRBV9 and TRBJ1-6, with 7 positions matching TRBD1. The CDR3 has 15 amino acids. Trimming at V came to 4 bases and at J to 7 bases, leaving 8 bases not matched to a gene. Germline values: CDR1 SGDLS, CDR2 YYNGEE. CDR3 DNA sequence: TGTGCCAGCAGCCCAACCTCCAGGGGGAATTCACCCCTCCACTTT. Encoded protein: CASSPTSRGNSPLHF.

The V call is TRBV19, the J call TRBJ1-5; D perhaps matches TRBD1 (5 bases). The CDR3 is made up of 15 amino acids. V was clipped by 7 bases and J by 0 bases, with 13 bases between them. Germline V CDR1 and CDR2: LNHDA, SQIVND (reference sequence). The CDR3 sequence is CASTGQSYSNQPQHF. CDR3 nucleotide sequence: TGTGCCAGTACCGGACAATCTTATAGCAATCAGCCCCAGCATTTT.

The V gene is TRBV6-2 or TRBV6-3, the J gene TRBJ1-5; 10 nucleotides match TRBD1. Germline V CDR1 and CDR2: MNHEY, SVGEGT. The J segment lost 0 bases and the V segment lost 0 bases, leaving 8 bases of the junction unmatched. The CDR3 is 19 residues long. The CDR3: CASSYSDRGEAYSNQPQHF. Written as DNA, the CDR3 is TGTGCCAGCAGTTACTCGGACAGGGGGGAAGCATATAGCAATCAGCCCCAGCATTTT.

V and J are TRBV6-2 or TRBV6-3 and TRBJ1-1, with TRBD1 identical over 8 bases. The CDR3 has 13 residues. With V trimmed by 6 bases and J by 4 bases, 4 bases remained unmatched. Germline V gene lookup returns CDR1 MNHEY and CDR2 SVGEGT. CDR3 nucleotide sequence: TGTGCCAGCAGCGGACAGGGTCGCACTGAAGCTTTCTTT. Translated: CASSGQGRTEAFF.

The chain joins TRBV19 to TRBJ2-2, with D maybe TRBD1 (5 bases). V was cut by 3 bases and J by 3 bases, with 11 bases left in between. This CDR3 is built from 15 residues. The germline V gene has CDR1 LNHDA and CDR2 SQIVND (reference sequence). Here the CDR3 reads CASSMQGWDTGELFF. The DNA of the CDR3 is TGTGCCAGTAGTATGCAGGGTTGGGACACCGGGGAGCTGTTTTTT.

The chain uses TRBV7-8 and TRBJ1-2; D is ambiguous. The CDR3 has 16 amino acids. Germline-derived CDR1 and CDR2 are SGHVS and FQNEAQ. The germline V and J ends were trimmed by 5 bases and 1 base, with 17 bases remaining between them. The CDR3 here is CASSARVRNLNYGYTF. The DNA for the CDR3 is TGTGCCAGCAGCGCCCGGGTCCGAAATCTTAACTATGGCTACACCTTC.

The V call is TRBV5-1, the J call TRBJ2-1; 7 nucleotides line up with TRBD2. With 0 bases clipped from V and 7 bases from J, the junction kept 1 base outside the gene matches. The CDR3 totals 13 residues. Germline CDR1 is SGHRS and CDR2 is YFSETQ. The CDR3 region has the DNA TGCGCCAGCAGCTTGGGGGAGGGGAATGAGCAGTTCTTC. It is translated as CASSLGEGNEQFF.

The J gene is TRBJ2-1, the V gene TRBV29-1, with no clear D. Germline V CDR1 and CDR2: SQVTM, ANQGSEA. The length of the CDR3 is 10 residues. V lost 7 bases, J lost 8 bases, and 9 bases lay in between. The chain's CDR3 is CSASRYEQFF. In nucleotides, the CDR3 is TGCAGCGCGAGCCGGTATGAGCAGTTCTTC.

For the CDR3, the DNA is TGTGCCAGCTCACAGCAGACAGGCTACGAGCAGTACTTC. It encodes CASSQQTGYEQYF. The rearrangement links TRBV18 to TRBJ2-7; D is possibly TRBD1 (6 bases). The germline V gene has CDR1 KGHSH and CDR2 LQKENI. This CDR3 has 13 residues. Trimming cost V 4 bases and J 3 bases, with 10 bases left between them.